A selection of T cell receptor beta chains follows, all from one sample in a study of T cell responses to AZD1222 COVID-19 vaccine. Clones were read by immunoSEQ multiplex PCR, and TCRdb kept only the in-frame ones, dropping some. The table lists about 110,000 clones, about 90% of them singletons, with 3.2% in the top ten. The input for sequencing was peripheral blood, taken on day 0 of AZD1222 vaccination. The receptors here all came from an adult in good health. The CDR3 runs from the conserved cysteine through the conserved F or W. The D gene is left open where the match is weak. Clone size is stated in some rows and not others, as once, few, many or a class when expanded.

d_call: NA
cdr3_length: 12
v_call: TRBV10-2
clone_size: NA
j_call: TRBJ2-7
cdr3_aa: CASKGGGEEQYF
cdr3_nt: TGCGCCAGCAAGGGAGGTGGCGAAGAGCAGTACTTC

d_call: NA
cdr3_length: 17
v_call: TRBV28
clone_size: NA
j_call: TRBJ2-3
cdr3_aa: CASSNAGAPLGTDTQYF
cdr3_nt: TGTGCCAGCAGTAATGCGGGGGCCCCCCTCGGGACAGATACGCAGTATTTT

d_call: NA
cdr3_length: 15
v_call: TRBV18
clone_size: NA
j_call: TRBJ2-4
cdr3_aa: CASSPGLPAKNIQYF
cdr3_nt: TGTGCCAGCTCACCAGGGCTCCCAGCCAAAAACATTCAGTACTTC

d_call: NA
cdr3_length: 17
v_call: TRBV6-1
clone_size: NA
j_call: TRBJ2-2
cdr3_aa: CASSGYQDKLKSGELFF
cdr3_nt: TGTGCCAGCAGTGGGTACCAAGACAAGCTGAAGTCCGGGGAGCTGTTTTTT

d_call: NA
cdr3_length: 15
v_call: TRBV5-1
clone_size: NA
j_call: TRBJ2-3
cdr3_aa: CASSLGQRSTDTQYF
cdr3_nt: TGCGCCAGCAGCTTAGGTCAGCGAAGCACAGATACGCAGTATTTT

d_call: NA
cdr3_length: 11
v_call: TRBV9
clone_size: NA
j_call: TRBJ1-2
cdr3_aa: CASPYAYGYTF
cdr3_nt: TGTGCCAGCCCTTATGCCTATGGCTACACCTTC

d_call: TRBD1
cdr3_length: 16
v_call: TRBV19
clone_size: NA
j_call: TRBJ1-1
cdr3_aa: CASYDRGARRGTEAFF
cdr3_nt: TGTGCCAGTTATGACAGGGGGGCCAGGAGAGGGACTGAAGCTTTCTTT

d_call: NA
cdr3_length: 12
v_call: TRBV12-3/TRBV12-4
clone_size: NA
j_call: TRBJ2-2
cdr3_aa: CASSRNTGELFF
cdr3_nt: TGTGCCAGCTCGCGGAACACCGGGGAGCTGTTTTTT

d_call: NA
cdr3_length: 14
v_call: TRBV28
clone_size: NA
j_call: TRBJ1-5
cdr3_aa: CASHRDTGNQPQHF
cdr3_nt: TGTGCCAGCCATCGGGACACAGGAAATCAGCCCCAGCATTTT

d_call: TRBD1
cdr3_length: 14
v_call: TRBV19
clone_size: NA
j_call: TRBJ1-5
cdr3_aa: CASSIGDRVQPQHF
cdr3_nt: TGTGCCAGTAGTATTGGTGACAGGGTCCAGCCCCAGCATTTT

d_call: NA
cdr3_length: 15
v_call: TRBV3-1/TRBV3-2
clone_size: NA
j_call: TRBJ1-5
cdr3_aa: CASSQDRGRNQPQHF
cdr3_nt: TGTGCCAGCAGCCAAGATCGGGGGAGGAATCAGCCCCAGCATTTT

d_call: NA
cdr3_length: 15
v_call: TRBV14
clone_size: few
j_call: TRBJ2-1
cdr3_aa: CASSHLANSYNEQFF
cdr3_nt: TGTGCCAGCAGCCACCTAGCAAACTCCTACAATGAGCAGTTCTTC

d_call: NA
cdr3_length: 14
v_call: TRBV7-2
clone_size: NA
j_call: TRBJ1-1
cdr3_aa: CASSLVGAPREAFF
cdr3_nt: TGTGCCAGCAGCTTAGTGGGGGCTCCTCGTGAAGCTTTCTTT

d_call: TRBD2
cdr3_length: 18
v_call: TRBV5-1
clone_size: NA
j_call: TRBJ2-1
cdr3_aa: CASSLNSGRASSYNEQFF
cdr3_nt: TGCGCCAGCAGCTTAAATAGCGGGAGGGCGAGCTCCTACAATGAGCAGTTCTTC

d_call: NA
cdr3_length: 12
v_call: TRBV7-2
clone_size: NA
j_call: TRBJ2-3
cdr3_aa: CASSSTRGITDF
cdr3_nt: TGTGCCAGCAGCTCCACCCGCGGGATTACTGATTTT

d_call: TRBD1
cdr3_length: 12
v_call: TRBV29-1
clone_size: NA
j_call: TRBJ1-1
cdr3_aa: CSVEDRGVEGFF
cdr3_nt: TGCAGCGTTGAGGACAGGGGGGTCGAAGGGTTCTTT

d_call: NA
cdr3_length: 13
v_call: TRBV29-1
clone_size: NA
j_call: TRBJ1-1
cdr3_aa: CSVTQVGGTEAFF
cdr3_nt: TGCAGCGTTACCCAGGTGGGAGGCACTGAAGCTTTCTTT

d_call: NA
cdr3_length: 14
v_call: TRBV5-1
clone_size: NA
j_call: TRBJ2-3
cdr3_aa: CASSFLGSTDTQYF
cdr3_nt: TGCGCCAGCAGCTTCCTAGGATCCACAGATACGCAGTATTTT

d_call: NA
cdr3_length: 13
v_call: TRBV9
clone_size: NA
j_call: TRBJ1-2
cdr3_aa: CASTRSGDIGYTF
cdr3_nt: TGTGCCAGCACCCGGTCAGGAGATATTGGCTACACCTTC

d_call: NA
cdr3_length: 14
v_call: TRBV10-3
clone_size: once
j_call: TRBJ2-7
cdr3_aa: CAIWLGLASYEQYF
cdr3_nt: TGTGCCATTTGGTTGGGACTCGCCTCCTACGAGCAGTACTTC

d_call: TRBD1
cdr3_length: 15
v_call: TRBV18
clone_size: NA
j_call: TRBJ2-2
cdr3_aa: CASSLGQGFNGELFF
cdr3_nt: TGTGCCAGCTCACTCGGACAGGGATTTAACGGGGAGCTGTTTTTT

d_call: NA
cdr3_length: 14
v_call: TRBV19
clone_size: NA
j_call: TRBJ1-5
cdr3_aa: CASSAAFLNQPQHF
cdr3_nt: TGTGCCAGTTCGGCGGCATTCCTAAATCAGCCCCAGCATTTT

d_call: TRBD1
cdr3_length: 14
v_call: TRBV6-6
clone_size: few
j_call: TRBJ1-4
cdr3_aa: CASRGGTANEKLFF
cdr3_nt: TGTGCCAGCAGGGGTGGGACAGCTAATGAAAAACTGTTTTTT

d_call: TRBD1
cdr3_length: 17
v_call: TRBV7-2
clone_size: NA
j_call: TRBJ1-1
cdr3_aa: CASSFRDRGLVGTEAFF
cdr3_nt: TGTGCCAGCAGCTTCCGGGACAGGGGGCTGGTGGGGACTGAAGCTTTCTTT

d_call: NA
cdr3_length: 19
v_call: TRBV2
clone_size: NA
j_call: TRBJ1-2
cdr3_aa: CASSEGSTTGTFANYGYTF
cdr3_nt: TGTGCCAGCAGTGAGGGAAGTACGACCGGGACATTTGCTAACTATGGCTACACCTTC

d_call: NA
cdr3_length: 15
v_call: TRBV5-3
clone_size: once
j_call: TRBJ1-3
cdr3_aa: CARSVPGLSGNTIYF
cdr3_nt: TGTGCCAGAAGCGTACCCGGTCTATCTGGAAACACCATATATTTT

d_call: NA
cdr3_length: 11
v_call: TRBV18
clone_size: NA
j_call: TRBJ2-7
cdr3_aa: CASSPDYEQYF
cdr3_nt: TGTGCCAGCTCACCAGACTACGAGCAGTACTTC

d_call: TRBD1
cdr3_length: 15
v_call: TRBV2
clone_size: few
j_call: TRBJ1-4
cdr3_aa: CASSPTGTRGEKLFF
cdr3_nt: TGTGCCAGCAGTCCGACAGGGACGCGGGGGGAAAAACTGTTTTTT

d_call: TRBD2
cdr3_length: 16
v_call: TRBV28
clone_size: NA
j_call: TRBJ2-3
cdr3_aa: CASSLSFSGGTDTQYF
cdr3_nt: TGTGCCAGCAGTCTTAGTTTTAGCGGGGGCACAGATACGCAGTATTTT

d_call: TRBD1
cdr3_length: 15
v_call: TRBV7-8
clone_size: NA
j_call: TRBJ1-5
cdr3_aa: CASSPIQGANQPQHF
cdr3_nt: TGTGCCAGCAGCCCGATTCAGGGGGCAAATCAGCCCCAGCATTTT

d_call: TRBD1
cdr3_length: 15
v_call: TRBV24-1
clone_size: NA
j_call: TRBJ2-1
cdr3_aa: CATSPGTGVYNEQFF
cdr3_nt: TGTGCCACCAGTCCCGGGACAGGGGTCTACAATGAGCAGTTCTTC

d_call: NA
cdr3_length: 15
v_call: TRBV2
clone_size: NA
j_call: TRBJ1-3
cdr3_aa: CASSEDRTAGNTIYF
cdr3_nt: TGTGCCAGCAGTGAGGACAGAACCGCCGGAAACACCATATATTTT

d_call: TRBD1
cdr3_length: 18
v_call: TRBV27
clone_size: NA
j_call: TRBJ2-7
cdr3_aa: CASSPQGYGTGDRNEQYF
cdr3_nt: TGTGCCAGCAGTCCCCAGGGGTACGGGACAGGGGACCGGAACGAGCAGTACTTC

d_call: NA
cdr3_length: 14
v_call: TRBV30
clone_size: few
j_call: TRBJ1-4
cdr3_aa: CAWGEAIERRELFF
cdr3_nt: TGTGCCTGGGGGGAGGCTATTGAAAGGAGGGAACTGTTTTTT

d_call: TRBD1
cdr3_length: 16
v_call: TRBV28
clone_size: NA
j_call: TRBJ1-2
cdr3_aa: CASSHAGTGRNYGYTF
cdr3_nt: TGTGCCAGCAGCCATGCTGGGACAGGGCGTAACTATGGCTACACCTTC

d_call: NA
cdr3_length: 13
v_call: TRBV24-1
clone_size: few
j_call: TRBJ2-1
cdr3_aa: CATSDSHSLVQFF
cdr3_nt: TGTGCCACCAGTGATTCACACAGCCTAGTGCAGTTCTTC

d_call: NA
cdr3_length: 15
v_call: TRBV15
clone_size: NA
j_call: TRBJ2-6
cdr3_aa: CATSRGGSGANVLTF
cdr3_nt: TGTGCCACCAGCAGAGGGGGGAGCGGGGCCAACGTCCTGACTTTC

d_call: NA
cdr3_length: 17
v_call: TRBV19
clone_size: NA
j_call: TRBJ1-6
cdr3_aa: CASSIGSQSSYNSPLHF
cdr3_nt: TGTGCCAGTAGTATAGGAAGTCAAAGCTCCTATAATTCACCCCTCCACTTT

d_call: NA
cdr3_length: 13
v_call: TRBV7-9
clone_size: NA
j_call: TRBJ1-3
cdr3_aa: CASSSSSGNTIYF
cdr3_nt: TGTGCCAGCAGCTCGAGCTCTGGAAACACCATATATTTT

d_call: TRBD1
cdr3_length: 15
v_call: TRBV7-8
clone_size: NA
j_call: TRBJ2-7
cdr3_aa: CASSSRTGFSYEQYF
cdr3_nt: TGTGCCAGCAGCTCACGGACAGGGTTTTCTTACGAGCAGTACTTC

d_call: TRBD1
cdr3_length: 16
v_call: TRBV19
clone_size: NA
j_call: TRBJ1-5
cdr3_aa: CASSRPGQGGNQPQHF
cdr3_nt: TGTGCCAGTAGTAGGCCGGGACAGGGTGGCAATCAGCCCCAGCATTTT

d_call: NA
cdr3_length: 15
v_call: TRBV11-2
clone_size: NA
j_call: TRBJ2-7
cdr3_aa: CASSFGRAETYEQYF
cdr3_nt: TGTGCCAGCAGCTTCGGCCGGGCGGAGACCTACGAGCAGTACTTC

d_call: NA
cdr3_length: 15
v_call: TRBV24-1
clone_size: NA
j_call: TRBJ2-3
cdr3_aa: CATSDLRGSPDTQYF
cdr3_nt: TGTGCCACCAGTGATTTAAGGGGGAGCCCAGATACGCAGTATTTT

d_call: NA
cdr3_length: 16
v_call: TRBV7-3
clone_size: NA
j_call: TRBJ2-2
cdr3_aa: CASSRDRTTNTGELFF
cdr3_nt: TGTGCCAGCAGCCGAGACAGGACAACGAACACCGGGGAGCTGTTTTTT

d_call: NA
cdr3_length: 16
v_call: TRBV24-1
clone_size: once
j_call: TRBJ2-7
cdr3_aa: CATSDFDAASVYEQYF
cdr3_nt: TGTGCCACCAGTGATTTTGACGCGGCAAGCGTTTACGAGCAGTACTTC

d_call: NA
cdr3_length: 15
v_call: TRBV6-2/TRBV6-3
clone_size: NA
j_call: TRBJ2-2
cdr3_aa: CASSQRGYNTGELFF
cdr3_nt: TGTGCCAGCAGTCAAAGGGGGTACAACACCGGGGAGCTGTTTTTT

d_call: NA
cdr3_length: 13
v_call: TRBV6-5
clone_size: NA
j_call: TRBJ1-1
cdr3_aa: CASWGAPNTEAFF
cdr3_nt: TGTGCCAGCTGGGGGGCCCCGAACACTGAAGCTTTCTTT

d_call: TRBD1
cdr3_length: 17
v_call: TRBV19
clone_size: few
j_call: TRBJ1-5
cdr3_aa: CASSSQWTGLSNQPQHF
cdr3_nt: TGTGCCAGTAGTTCTCAATGGACAGGACTTAGCAATCAGCCCCAGCATTTT

d_call: TRBD1
cdr3_length: 15
v_call: TRBV28
clone_size: NA
j_call: TRBJ1-4
cdr3_aa: CASSPNQGAGEKLFF
cdr3_nt: TGTGCCAGCAGTCCTAACCAGGGGGCAGGGGAAAAACTGTTTTTT

d_call: TRBD2
cdr3_length: 18
v_call: TRBV19
clone_size: NA
j_call: TRBJ2-3
cdr3_aa: CASTRTSGGVTSTDTQYF
cdr3_nt: TGTGCCAGTACCCGGACTAGCGGGGGGGTAACAAGCACAGATACGCAGTATTTT

d_call: NA
cdr3_length: 15
v_call: TRBV10-1
clone_size: once
j_call: TRBJ1-1
cdr3_aa: CASSDPGAPNTEAFF
cdr3_nt: TGCGCCAGCAGTGACCCTGGGGCACCGAACACTGAAGCTTTCTTT

d_call: TRBD1
cdr3_length: 15
v_call: TRBV6-1
clone_size: NA
j_call: TRBJ2-7
cdr3_aa: CASSEFGQGFYEQYF
cdr3_nt: TGTGCCAGCAGTGAGTTTGGACAGGGATTCTACGAGCAGTACTTC

d_call: NA
cdr3_length: 16
v_call: TRBV6-1
clone_size: NA
j_call: TRBJ1-2
cdr3_aa: CASSEGLGLANYGYTF
cdr3_nt: TGTGCCAGCAGTGAAGGACTAGGGTTAGCTAACTATGGCTACACCTTC

d_call: TRBD1
cdr3_length: 16
v_call: TRBV18
clone_size: NA
j_call: TRBJ1-5
cdr3_aa: CASSLSGGEGNQPQHF
cdr3_nt: TGTGCCAGCTCACTTTCAGGGGGAGAAGGCAATCAGCCCCAGCATTTT